Each of the 29 T cell receptor beta chains below was sequenced from the same sample in a study of long-term antiretroviral therapy in people with HIV. The authors ran the immunoSEQ assay, v3.0, at survey level. Clones were sequenced by immunoSEQ multiplex PCR, and TCRdb holds only the in-frame ones, with some missing. The sample lists about 20,000 clones; about 85% were seen once. Sequences were derived from unsorted PBMCs, sampled 1.9 years after starting antiretroviral therapy. These TCRs come from a woman between 45 and 60 years old with HIV.

This clone is categorized as medium-sized. The V call is TRBV4-2, the J call TRBJ2-3; 7 positions match TRBD2. The CDR3 runs to 17 residues. V lost 1 base, J lost 4 bases, and 11 bases stayed unmatched. Germline V lookup: CDR1 LGHNA, CDR2 YNFKEQ. The CDR3 nucleotides read TGTGCCAGCAGCCAAGGTGCGGGAGCACAGTCCGCAGATACGCAGTATTTT. This codes for CASSQGAGAQSADTQYF.

In DNA form, the CDR3 reads TGTGCCATCAGTGAGGGCAGGGGGCGTTATGGCTACACCTTC. This codes for CAISEGRGRYGYTF. The V gene is TRBV10-3, the J gene TRBJ1-2; TRBD1 matches at 8 bases. CDR3 length equals 14 residues. The germline V gene has CDR1 ENHRY and CDR2 SYGVKD. J gave up 5 bases and V 2 bases, and 4 bases lay outside the gene matches.

The chain is built from TRBV4-1 and TRBJ2-7; the D is unclear. The CDR3 has 15 residues. The germline CDR1 and CDR2 sequences are MGHRA and YSYEKL. V lost 0 bases and J lost 6, with 15 bases in between. The CDR3 is CASSQDEGFKGEQYF. In DNA, the CDR3 is TGCGCCAGCAGCCAAGATGAAGGGTTTAAAGGCGAGCAGTACTTC.

The rearrangement joins TRBV6-5 to TRBJ1-2; D uncertain. Germline V gene data show CDR1 as MNHEY and CDR2 as SVGAGI. This CDR3 comprises 15 residues. Trimming took 0 bases from V and 0 from J, leaving 8 bases between them. The DNA of the CDR3 is TGTGCCAGCAGTTACTCGATCGGATCTAACTATGGCTACACCTTC. It codes for CASSYSIGSNYGYTF.

This clone was observed a few times. The CDR3, as DNA: TGTGCCAGTAGTAAAAACACAGGGTCTGGGGCCAACGTCCTGACTTTC. Residues: CASSKNTGSGANVLTF. V gene TRBV19 combines with J gene TRBJ2-6; D is possibly TRBD1 (6 bases). CDR3 length: 16 residues. Trimming took 4 bases from V and 1 from J, leaving 11 bases between them. Germline V gives CDR1 LNHDA, CDR2 SQIVND (reference sequence).

This rearrangement joins TRBV27 to TRBJ1-1; D may be TRBD1 (6 bases). The germline gives CDR1 MNHEY, CDR2 SMNVEV (reference sequence). The V and J ends lost 0 bases and 0 bases respectively, with 11 bases between them. The CDR3 loop spans 16 amino acids. CDR3 residues: CASSLSRGTVNTEAFF. DNA for the CDR3: TGTGCCAGCAGTTTATCGAGGGGGACTGTGAACACTGAAGCTTTCTTT.

The rearrangement links TRBV7-6 to TRBJ2-1; TRBD2 aligns across 14 bases. There are 16 residues in the CDR3. The V and J ends lost 4 bases and 4 bases, in that order; junction bases with no gene match: 3. CDR1 is SGHVS, CDR2 FNYEAQ, per germline. For the CDR3, the DNA is TGTGCCAGCAGCTCGACTAGCGGGGGGGGTTACAATGAGCAGTTCTTC. It translates to CASSSTSGGGYNEQFF. Drawing the rest from reference TRBV7-6 and TRBJ2-1, the complete variable domain is GAGVSQSPRYKVTKRGQDVALRCDPISGHVSLYWYRQALGQGPEFLTYFNYEAQQDKSGLPNDRFSAERPEGSISTLTIQRTEQRDSAMYRCASSSTSGGGYNEQFFGPGTRLTVL.

This rearrangement joins TRBV11-2 to TRBJ1-1, with a tentative D call TRBD1 (5 bases). CDR1 is SGHAT and CDR2 is FQNNGV in the germline V gene. The CDR3 runs to 11 residues. V lost 6 bases and J lost 12, with 14 bases in between. The CDR3 loop is CASRQGGWSFF. CDR3 DNA sequence: TGTGCCAGCAGGCAGGGTGGGTGGTCTTTCTTT.

This clone was recorded only once. The J gene is TRBJ2-5, the V gene TRBV19, with no clear D. V dropped 1 base and J dropped 2 bases, with 8 bases sitting between them. CDR3 size: 14 residues. Germline CDR1 and CDR2: LNHDA and SQIVND (reference sequence). The CDR3 loop is CASSIATVQETQYF. The CDR3 bases are TGTGCCAGTAGTATAGCAACGGTACAAGAGACCCAGTACTTC.

The chain links TRBV19 to TRBJ2-1; D is undetermined. Germline V gene sequence: CDR1 LNHDA, CDR2 SQIVND (reference sequence). CDR3 length: 11 residues. V lost 3 bases and J 11 bases, leaving 8 bases between the germline ends. This CDR3 reads CASSIETKQFF. CDR3 DNA sequence: TGTGCCAGTAGTATCGAAACAAAGCAGTTCTTC.

This clone showed up just a few times. J is TRBJ1-6 and V is TRBV27, with 8 nucleotides matching TRBD1. CDR3 length equals 15 residues. The germline V gene has CDR1 MNHEY and CDR2 SMNVEV (reference sequence). J lost 7 bases, V lost 4 bases, and 6 bases had no gene match. The CDR3 nucleotides read TGTGCCAGCAGTTGGCTCGGGACAGGAAATTCACCCCTCCACTTT. Translation: CASSWLGTGNSPLHF.

The chain carries TRBV5-5 and TRBJ1-2, with D unresolved. In germline, CDR1 is SGHKS, CDR2 YYEKEE (reference sequence). The CDR3 covers 16 residues. V lost 4 bases and J 3 bases, leaving 19 bases between the germline ends. The CDR3: CASSPRLSSGDYGYTF. In DNA, the CDR3 is TGTGCCAGCAGCCCTCGGCTCTCCTCAGGAGACTATGGCTACACCTTC.

In its sample, this clone was seen a few times. This chain joins TRBV4-2 and TRBJ1-2; the match to TRBD1 covers 10 bases. The V gene's germline CDR1 is LGHNA and CDR2 YNFKEQ. The CDR3 runs to 15 residues. V lost 3 bases and J lost 8; bases outside the gene matches: 9. The CDR3 DNA reads TGTGCCAGCAGCCATGTTGCCGGGACAGGGGAGGGCTACACCTTC. It codes for CASSHVAGTGEGYTF.

This chain joins TRBV19 and TRBJ2-3; 10 nucleotides agree with TRBD2. The junction had 20 bases not matched to a gene; V was cut back by 5 bases and J by 6 bases. The CDR3 consists of 19 residues. Germline V CDR1 and CDR2: LNHDA, SQIVND (reference sequence). The CDR3 is CASSLRRVSSGGPRDTQYF. In DNA form, the CDR3 reads TGTGCCAGTAGTTTACGCCGCGTTTCTAGCGGGGGACCCAGGGATACGCAGTATTTT.

The chain joins TRBV9 to TRBJ2-2; D gene ambiguous. Germline V gene data show CDR1 as SGDLS and CDR2 as YYNGEE. The CDR3 has 11 amino acids. V lost 4 bases, J lost 5 bases, and 3 bases lay in between. The CDR3 spells CASSQTGELFF. The CDR3 DNA is TGTGCCAGCAGCCAAACCGGGGAGCTGTTTTTT.

The chain combines TRBV9 with TRBJ2-1, with D possibly matching TRBD2 (7 bases). Germline-derived CDR1 and CDR2 are SGDLS and YYNGEE. The CDR3 runs to 15 residues. V dropped 2 bases and J dropped 0 bases, with 9 bases sitting between them. In DNA, the CDR3 is TGTGCCAGCAGCGTTGGGGGGGCCTCCTACAATGAGCAGTTCTTC. Residues: CASSVGGASYNEQFF.

The chain links TRBV10-3 to TRBJ2-3, with D perhaps TRBD2 (5 bases). Trimming took 3 bases from V and 6 from J, leaving 16 bases between them. Germline V gene sequence: CDR1 ENHRY, CDR2 SYGVKD. CDR3 length equals 15 residues. In nucleotides, the CDR3 is TGTGCCATCAGTGACTCAAGCGGCACTTCGGATACGCAGTATTTT. Translation gives CAISDSSGTSDTQYF.

V is TRBV7-9 and J is TRBJ1-1, with D perhaps matching TRBD1 (5 bases). The CDR3 contains 14 residues. V lost 11 bases to trimming and J lost 3 bases, with 19 bases between them. Germline V gene data show CDR1 as SEHNR and CDR2 as FQNEAQ (reference sequence). As DNA, the CDR3 is TGTGCCTCCGGCCCGGGACTTGGGGACACTGAAGCTTTCTTT. It is translated as CASGPGLGDTEAFF.

The genes are TRBV7-2 and TRBJ2-7; D may be TRBD1 (6 bases). Germline V gene sequence: CDR1 SGHTA, CDR2 FQGNSA. V lost 2 bases to trimming and J lost 2 bases, with 10 bases between them. The CDR3 is made up of 14 amino acids. The CDR3 loop is CASSLPGTTYEQYF. For the CDR3, the DNA is TGTGCCAGCAGCTTACCAGGGACAACCTACGAGCAGTACTTC.

The J gene is TRBJ1-1, the V gene TRBV4-2; no definite D call. V lost 0 bases and J 1 base, leaving 12 bases between the germline ends. Germline V gene sequence: CDR1 LGHNA, CDR2 YNFKEQ. CDR3 size: 16 residues. The DNA for the CDR3 is TGTGCCAGCAGCCAAGATCTAAGGGCCTCGAACACTGAAGCTTTCTTT. It codes for CASSQDLRASNTEAFF.

This clone was seen a few times. The chain uses TRBV19 and TRBJ1-1; TRBD1 is a possible D gene (6 bases). Looked up from germline, CDR1 is LNHDA and CDR2 is SQIVND (reference sequence). The CDR3 totals 11 residues. Trimming took 6 bases from V and 11 from J, leaving 13 bases between them. The CDR3 region is CASSFNREAFF. CDR3 nucleotides: TGTGCCAGTAGCTTTAACAGGGAGGCTTTCTTT.

The genes are TRBV7-9 and TRBJ2-7, with 8 nucleotides matching TRBD1. The germline V gene encodes CDR1 SEHNR and CDR2 FQNEAQ (reference sequence). The CDR3 is 16 residues long. V lost 0 bases and J lost 2; bases outside the gene matches: 6. CDR3 protein: CASSLAGTGGTYEQYF. CDR3 nucleotides: TGTGCCAGCAGCTTAGCTGGAACAGGGGGGACCTACGAGCAGTACTTC.

The rearrangement joins TRBV10-3 to TRBJ1-2, with TRBD1 matching over 7 bases. Trimming removed 2 bases from V and 0 bases from J; junction bases left unmatched: 6. This CDR3 is 16 amino acids long. Per the germline V gene, CDR1 is ENHRY and CDR2 is SYGVKD. The CDR3 protein is CAISEPRGTANYGYTF. Written as DNA, the CDR3 is TGTGCCATCAGTGAGCCGCGAGGGACAGCTAACTATGGCTACACCTTC.

Only a few counts were recorded for this clone. This chain joins TRBV29-1 and TRBJ1-2, with 10 bases identical to TRBD1. Germline-derived CDR1 and CDR2 are SQVTM and ANQGSEA. V shed 6 bases, J shed 8 bases, and the junction held 15 bases outside the gene matches. The CDR3 length is 15 residues. The CDR3 nucleotides read TGCAGCGTCGACGAAGGCGGGGACAGGGGAAGCGGCTACACCTTC. As protein: CSVDEGGDRGSGYTF.

The rearrangement joins TRBV4-2 to TRBJ2-5; the D gene is possibly TRBD1 (5 bases). Trimming shortened V by 0 bases and J by 3 bases, and 11 bases separated the two germline ends. The germline V gene encodes CDR1 LGHNA and CDR2 YNFKEQ. This CDR3 is built from 15 residues. CDR3 region: CASSQDWGREETQYF. As DNA, the CDR3 is TGTGCCAGCAGCCAAGATTGGGGCAGGGAAGAGACCCAGTACTTC.

This chain joins TRBV11-1 and TRBJ1-1; 10 positions agree with TRBD1. This CDR3 has 15 residues. Germline assignment: CDR1 SGHAT and CDR2 FQDESV (reference sequence). V shed 5 bases, J shed 3 bases, and the junction held 6 bases outside the gene matches. CDR3 in DNA: TGTGCCAGCAGCGGTCGACAGGGGGCCGACACTGAAGCTTTCTTT. Translation: CASSGRQGADTEAFF.

This chain uses TRBV10-3 with TRBJ1-1, with TRBD1 identical over 8 bases. The germline V gene encodes CDR1 ENHRY and CDR2 SYGVKD. There are 15 residues in the CDR3. J lost 5 bases, V lost 4 bases, and 9 bases had no gene match. In DNA form, the CDR3 reads TGTGCCATCAGTGCGATGGCAGGGGGCGGGACTGAAGCTTTCTTT. Protein product: CAISAMAGGGTEAFF.

V gene TRBV28 combines with J gene TRBJ1-6, with D unclear. CDR1 is MDHEN, CDR2 SYDVKM, per germline. Trimming pared 6 bases from V and 3 bases from J, leaving 9 bases between. This CDR3 has 14 residues. DNA of the CDR3: TGTGCCAGCAGGGGCGTAGGCTATAATTCACCCCTCCACTTT. It specifies CASRGVGYNSPLHF.

This chain links TRBV9 with TRBJ2-6; tentative D call: TRBD1 (6 bases). The V and J ends lost 3 bases and 3 bases respectively, with 7 bases between them. Per the germline V gene, CDR1 is SGDLS and CDR2 is YYNGEE. The CDR3 is 14 residues long. The CDR3 is CASSGTVGANVLTF. The CDR3 DNA follows: TGTGCCAGCAGCGGGACAGTTGGGGCCAACGTCCTGACTTTC.